These 10 T cell receptor beta chains were all obtained from the same sample, sequenced in a study of control samples from healthy donors and cancer patients. Clones were sequenced by immunoSEQ multiplex PCR, and TCRdb holds only the in-frame ones, with some missing. The profile shows approximately 100,000 clones, roughly 92% of them singletons. The sample consisted of blood. The source is a human donor in good health. The donor label of this sample is uncertain.

The rearrangement uses TRBV11-2 and TRBJ1-1; D gene ambiguous. The CDR3 is 12 residues long. Trimming removed 3 bases from V and 5 bases from J, with 7 bases in between. Germline CDR1 and CDR2: SGHAT and FQNNGV. This chain's CDR3 is CASSFTLTEAFF. The CDR3 DNA reads as TGTGCCAGCAGCTTTACCCTAACTGAAGCTTTCTTT.

In nucleotides, the CDR3 is TGTGCCTGGAGTAACGACAGGGCTCTGGGAAACACCATATATTTT. Translating it yields CAWSNDRALGNTIYF. V gene TRBV30 combines with J gene TRBJ1-3, with 7 bases matching TRBD1. CDR1 GTSNPN and CDR2 SVGIG come from the germline V gene (reference sequence). V lost 2 bases and J lost 4; bases outside the gene matches: 8. The CDR3 is 15 residues long. The variable domain in full, completed from reference TRBV30 and TRBJ1-3, reads SQTIHQWPATLVQPVGSPLSLECTVEGTSNPNLYWYRQAAGRGLQLLFYSVGIGQISSEVPQNLSASRPQDRQFILSSKKLLLSDSGFYLCAWSNDRALGNTIYFGEGSWLTVV.

This rearrangement joins TRBV6-2 or TRBV6-3 to TRBJ1-1; D ambiguous. The CDR3 totals 13 residues. Germline CDR1 is MNHEY and CDR2 is SVGEGT. Trimming took off 6 bases at V and 4 bases at J, with 12 bases between the two ends. In DNA form, the CDR3 reads TGTGCCAGCAGCCAAGCTTTGGGCACTGAAGCTTTCTTT. Its translation: CASSQALGTEAFF.

The rearrangement links TRBV19 to TRBJ1-1, with D possibly being TRBD1 (5 bases). V lost 2 bases and J lost 3, with 19 bases in between. The CDR3 length is 17 residues. In germline, CDR1 is LNHDA, CDR2 SQIVND (reference sequence). The CDR3 sequence: CASSISIAQAGYTEAFF. The DNA for the CDR3 is TGTGCCAGTAGTATATCCATAGCCCAGGCAGGGTACACTGAAGCTTTCTTT.

This sequence joins TRBV19 and TRBJ2-7; D is possibly TRBD1 (7 bases). The V gene's germline CDR1 is LNHDA and CDR2 SQIVND (reference sequence). This CDR3 has 13 amino acids. Trimming removed 10 bases at V and 3 bases at J, with 16 bases between. The CDR3 coding sequence is TGTGCCATCGCGGAGGGGGCCAGCTACGAGCAGTACTTC. This gives the protein CAIAEGASYEQYF.

The chain couples TRBV24-1 to TRBJ1-2; D call uncertain. This CDR3 contains 13 residues. Germline assignment: CDR1 KGHDR and CDR2 SFDVKD. The germline V and J ends were trimmed by 4 bases and 1 base, with 6 bases remaining between them. The CDR3 coding sequence is TGTGCCACCAGTGACGAGTATAACTATGGCTACACCTTC. It codes for CATSDEYNYGYTF.

The chain combines TRBV5-6 with TRBJ2-7; tentative D call: TRBD2 (5 bases). The germline V gene encodes CDR1 SGHDT and CDR2 YYEEEE. The CDR3 totals 15 residues. The V end lost 4 bases, the J end lost 4 bases, and 18 bases lay between the germline ends. The CDR3 loop is CASSGREIFLYEQYF. The DNA for the CDR3 is TGTGCCAGCAGCGGTCGGGAAATTTTCTTATACGAGCAGTACTTC.

CDR3 amino acids: CASSITWQGDSPLHF. The DNA for the CDR3 is TGTGCCAGTAGTATAACGTGGCAGGGGGATTCACCCCTCCACTTT. The V gene is TRBV19, the J gene TRBJ1-6; 7 positions match TRBD1. The CDR3 length is 15 residues. V lost 2 bases and J lost 8; bases outside the gene matches: 6. Germline assignment: CDR1 LNHDA and CDR2 SQIVND (reference sequence).

The chain recombines TRBV11-2 with TRBJ1-4; perhaps TRBD1 as D (6 bases). The CDR3 loop spans 14 amino acids. The germline V gene has CDR1 SGHAT and CDR2 FQNNGV. Between the trimmed V and J ends, which lost 5 bases and 9 bases, there was a span of 16 bases. The CDR3 loop is CASSQGLVKKKLFF. Here the CDR3 DNA reads TGTGCCAGCAGCCAGGGGTTGGTGAAAAAAAAACTGTTTTTT.

The rearrangement links TRBV18 to TRBJ2-3; TRBD1 matches 9 bases. This CDR3 region has 14 residues. The V and J ends lost 8 bases and 1 base, in that order; junction bases with no gene match: 4. CDR1 is KGHSH and CDR2 is LQKENI in the germline V gene. The CDR3 here is CASLRDRGTDTQYF. CDR3 coding DNA: TGTGCCAGCCTCAGGGACAGGGGCACAGATACGCAGTATTTT.